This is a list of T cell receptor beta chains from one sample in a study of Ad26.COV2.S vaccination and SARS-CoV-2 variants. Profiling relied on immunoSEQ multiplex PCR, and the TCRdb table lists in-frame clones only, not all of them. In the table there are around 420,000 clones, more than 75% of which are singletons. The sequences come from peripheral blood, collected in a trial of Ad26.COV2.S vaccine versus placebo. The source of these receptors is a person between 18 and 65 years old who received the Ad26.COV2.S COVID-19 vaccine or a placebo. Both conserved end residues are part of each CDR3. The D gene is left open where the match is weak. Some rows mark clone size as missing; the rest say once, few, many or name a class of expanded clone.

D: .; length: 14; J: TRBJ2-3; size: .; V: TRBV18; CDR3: CASSPAISTDTQYF; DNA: TGTGCCAGCTCACCAGCCATTAGCACAGATACGCAGTATTTT
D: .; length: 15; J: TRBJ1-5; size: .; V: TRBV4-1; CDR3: CASSQTQGSNQPQHF; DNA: TGCGCCAGCAGCCAGACTCAGGGGAGCAATCAGCCCCAGCATTTT
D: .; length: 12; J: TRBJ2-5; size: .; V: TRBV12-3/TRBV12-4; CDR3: CASSARGETQYF; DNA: TGTGCCAGCAGTGCAAGGGGGGAGACCCAGTACTTC
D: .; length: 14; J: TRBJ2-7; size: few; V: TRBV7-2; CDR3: CASSPRSGTYEQYF; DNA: TGTGCCAGCAGCCCAAGGTCGGGGACCTACGAGCAGTACTTC
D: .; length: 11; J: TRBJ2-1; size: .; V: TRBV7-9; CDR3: CASSRPGEQFF; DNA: TGTGCCAGCAGCCGACCTGGTGAGCAGTTCTTC
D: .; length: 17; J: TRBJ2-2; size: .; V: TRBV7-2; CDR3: CASSLVTGRGGTGELFF; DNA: TGTGCCAGCAGCTTAGTTACGGGACGTGGGGGAACCGGGGAGCTGTTTTTT
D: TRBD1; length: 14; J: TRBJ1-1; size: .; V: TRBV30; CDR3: CAWSVQGIGTEAFF; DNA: TGTGCCTGGAGTGTACAGGGGATAGGCACTGAAGCTTTCTTT
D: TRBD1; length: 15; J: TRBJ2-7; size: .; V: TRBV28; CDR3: CASSTPGTGFSEQYF; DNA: TGTGCCAGCAGTACCCCCGGGACAGGGTTTTCCGAGCAGTACTTC
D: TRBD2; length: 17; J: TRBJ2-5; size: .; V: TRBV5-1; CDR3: CASSLSPSGGGIETQYF; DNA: TGCGCCAGCAGCTTGTCCCCGTCCGGGGGGGGCATAGAGACCCAGTACTTC
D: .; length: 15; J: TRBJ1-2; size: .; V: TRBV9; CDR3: CASSPTPSGLYGYTF; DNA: TGTGCCAGCAGCCCGACACCATCCGGGCTCTATGGCTACACCTTC
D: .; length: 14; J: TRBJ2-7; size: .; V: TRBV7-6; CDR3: CASSPRTNSYEQYF; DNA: TGTGCCAGCAGCCCTAGGACCAACTCCTACGAGCAGTACTTC
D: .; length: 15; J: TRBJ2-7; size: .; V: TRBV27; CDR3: CASSHSAGAYYEQYF; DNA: TGTGCCAGCAGCCATTCCGCGGGGGCCTACTACGAGCAGTACTTC
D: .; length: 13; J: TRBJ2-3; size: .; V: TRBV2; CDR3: CASSDRRTDTQYF; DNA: TGTGCCAGCAGTGACCGACGCACAGATACGCAGTATTTT
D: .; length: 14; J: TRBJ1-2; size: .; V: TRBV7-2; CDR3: CASRVSSDNYGYTF; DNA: TGTGCCAGCAGAGTCTCCTCGGACAACTATGGCTACACCTTC
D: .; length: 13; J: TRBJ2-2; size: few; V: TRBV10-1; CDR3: CASSRIGAGELFF; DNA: TGCGCCAGCAGCCGAATTGGTGCCGGGGAGCTGTTTTTT
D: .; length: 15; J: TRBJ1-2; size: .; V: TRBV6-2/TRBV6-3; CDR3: CASSLGQSRNYGYTF; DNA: TGTGCCAGCAGTTTAGGACAGTCAAGAAACTATGGCTACACCTTC
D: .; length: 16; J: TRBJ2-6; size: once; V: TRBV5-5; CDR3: CASGEGALPGANVLTF; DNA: TGTGCCAGTGGGGAGGGGGCGCTTCCTGGGGCCAACGTCCTGACTTTC
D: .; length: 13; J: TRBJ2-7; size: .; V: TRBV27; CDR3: CASSWGPVGEQYF; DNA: TGTGCCAGCAGTTGGGGACCCGTAGGCGAGCAGTACTTC
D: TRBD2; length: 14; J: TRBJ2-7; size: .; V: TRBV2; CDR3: CASSLAGIGYEQYF; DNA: TGTGCCAGCAGCTTAGCGGGTATCGGGTACGAGCAGTACTTC
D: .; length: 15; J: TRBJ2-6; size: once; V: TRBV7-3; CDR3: CASSPGVGGANVLTF; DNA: TGTGCCAGCAGCCCAGGGGTTGGTGGGGCCAACGTCCTGACTTTC
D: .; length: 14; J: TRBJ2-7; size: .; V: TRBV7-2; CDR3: CASSLAGPTYEQYF; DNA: TGTGCCAGCAGCTTGGCGGGACCGACCTACGAGCAGTACTTC
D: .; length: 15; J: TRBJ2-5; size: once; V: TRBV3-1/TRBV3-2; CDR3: CASSPGARDQETQYF; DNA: TGTGCCAGCAGCCCAGGGGCCAGGGATCAAGAGACCCAGTACTTC
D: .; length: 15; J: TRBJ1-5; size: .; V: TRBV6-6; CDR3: CASSYSSMSSQPQHF; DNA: TGTGCCAGCAGTTACTCTTCTATGTCTAGCCAGCCCCAGCATTTT
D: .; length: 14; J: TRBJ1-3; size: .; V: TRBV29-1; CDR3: CSVLLGSSGNTIYF; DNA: TGCAGCGTTCTTCTTGGAAGCTCTGGAAACACCATATATTTT
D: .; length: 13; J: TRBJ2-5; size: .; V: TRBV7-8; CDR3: CASSKDGVTTQYF; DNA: TGTGCCAGCAGCAAGGACGGGGTCACCACCCAGTACTTC
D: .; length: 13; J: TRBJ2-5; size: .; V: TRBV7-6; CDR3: CASSVGDQETQYF; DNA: TGTGCCAGCAGCGTGGGAGACCAAGAGACCCAGTACTTC
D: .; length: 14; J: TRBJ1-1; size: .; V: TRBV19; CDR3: CASRPGTYDPEAFF; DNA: TGTGCCAGTAGGCCCGGGACTTATGACCCTGAAGCTTTCTTT
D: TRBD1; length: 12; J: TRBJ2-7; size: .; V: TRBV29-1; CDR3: CSVAQGGSEQYF; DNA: TGCAGCGTTGCACAGGGGGGCTCCGAGCAGTACTTC
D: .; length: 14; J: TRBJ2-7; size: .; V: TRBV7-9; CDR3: CASSSPGPSHEQYF; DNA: TGTGCCAGCAGCAGCCCGGGTCCGAGCCACGAGCAGTACTTC
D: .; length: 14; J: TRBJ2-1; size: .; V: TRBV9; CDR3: CASSVEGSSNEQFF; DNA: TGTGCCAGCAGCGTAGAAGGGTCTAGCAATGAGCAGTTCTTC
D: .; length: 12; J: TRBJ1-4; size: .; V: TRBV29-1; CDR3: CSAQVSGHLMFF; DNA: TGCAGCGCCCAAGTATCGGGACACCTGATGTTTTTT
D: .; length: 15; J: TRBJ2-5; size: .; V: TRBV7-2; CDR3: CASSPGGSGEETQYF; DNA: TGTGCCAGCAGCCCTGGGGGGTCAGGGGAAGAGACCCAGTACTTC
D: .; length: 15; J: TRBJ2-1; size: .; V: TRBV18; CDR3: CASSPTTGSYNEQFF; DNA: TGTGCCAGCTCACCCACGACAGGTTCCTACAATGAGCAGTTCTTC
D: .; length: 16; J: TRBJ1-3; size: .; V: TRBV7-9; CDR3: CASSLTPGRTGNTIYF; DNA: TGTGCCAGCAGCCTCACCCCGGGACGGACTGGAAACACCATATATTTT
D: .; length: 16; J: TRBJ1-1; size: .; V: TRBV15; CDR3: CATSRDLGTGGTEAFF; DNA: TGTGCCACCAGCAGAGATCTTGGCACGGGGGGAACTGAAGCTTTCTTT
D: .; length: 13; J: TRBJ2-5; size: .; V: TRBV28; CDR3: CASSDRKQETQYF; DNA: TGTGCCAGCAGCGACAGGAAACAAGAGACCCAGTACTTC
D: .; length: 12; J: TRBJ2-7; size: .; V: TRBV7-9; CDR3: CASSTGTYEQYF; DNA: TGTGCCAGCAGTACAGGGACCTACGAGCAGTACTTC
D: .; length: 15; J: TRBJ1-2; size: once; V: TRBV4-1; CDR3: CASSQEPVSNYGYTF; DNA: TGCGCCAGCAGCCAAGAACCCGTCTCAAACTATGGCTACACCTTC
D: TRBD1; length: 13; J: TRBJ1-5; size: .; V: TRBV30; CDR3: CAWSRQGSQPQHF; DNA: TGTGCCTGGAGTAGACAGGGGAGTCAGCCCCAGCATTTT
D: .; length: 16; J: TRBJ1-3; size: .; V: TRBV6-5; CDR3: CASSSNYGGSGNTIYF; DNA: TGTGCCAGCAGTTCAAATTACGGCGGCTCTGGAAACACCATATATTTT
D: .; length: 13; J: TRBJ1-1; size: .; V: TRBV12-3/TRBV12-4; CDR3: CASSFRQNTEAFF; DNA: TGTGCCAGCAGTTTCAGGCAGAACACTGAAGCTTTCTTT
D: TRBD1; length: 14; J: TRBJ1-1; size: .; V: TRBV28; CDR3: CASSFRGPSTEAFF; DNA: TGTGCCAGCAGTTTCAGGGGGCCATCGACTGAAGCTTTCTTT
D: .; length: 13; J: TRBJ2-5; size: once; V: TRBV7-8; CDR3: CASSPGRKETQYF; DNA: TGTGCCAGCAGCCCGGGAAGGAAAGAGACCCAGTACTTC
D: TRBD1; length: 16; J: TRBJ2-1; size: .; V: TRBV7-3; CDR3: CASSQAGTGGYNEQFF; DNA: TGTGCCAGCAGCCAGGCCGGGACAGGGGGCTACAATGAGCAGTTCTTC
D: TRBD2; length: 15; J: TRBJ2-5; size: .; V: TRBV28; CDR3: CASSLPSGGQETQYF; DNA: TGTGCCAGCAGTCTTCCTAGCGGGGGACAAGAGACCCAGTACTTC
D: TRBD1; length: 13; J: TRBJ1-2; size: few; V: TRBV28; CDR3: CASNLGQGNGYTF; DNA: TGTGCCAGCAACCTGGGACAGGGGAACGGCTACACCTTC
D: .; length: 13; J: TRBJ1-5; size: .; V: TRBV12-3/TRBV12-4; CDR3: CASEQGGDQPQHF; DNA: TGTGCCAGCGAACAGGGAGGTGATCAGCCCCAGCATTTT
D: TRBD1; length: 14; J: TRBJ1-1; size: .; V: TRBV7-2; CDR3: CASSLGTGATEAFF; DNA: TGTGCCAGCAGCTTGGGGACAGGGGCCACTGAAGCTTTCTTT
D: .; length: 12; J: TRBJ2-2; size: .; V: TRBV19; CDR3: CASSIYAGELFF; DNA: TGTGCCAGTAGTATATATGCCGGGGAGCTGTTTTTT
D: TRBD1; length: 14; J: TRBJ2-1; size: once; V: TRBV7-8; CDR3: CASSLARGDREQFF; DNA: TGTGCCAGCAGCTTAGCTCGGGGGGACAGGGAACAGTTCTTC
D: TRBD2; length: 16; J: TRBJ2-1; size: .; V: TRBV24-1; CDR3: CATSPFGGGGRNEQFF; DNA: TGTGCCACCAGTCCCTTTGGGGGGGGAGGTAGGAATGAGCAGTTCTTC
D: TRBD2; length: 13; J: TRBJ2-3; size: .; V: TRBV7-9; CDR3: CASSLLAGGTQYF; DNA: TGTGCCAGCAGCTTATTAGCGGGGGGTACGCAGTATTTT
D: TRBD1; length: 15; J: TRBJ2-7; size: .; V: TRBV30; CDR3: CAWSVLRDRAYEQYF; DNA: TGTGCCTGGAGTGTATTGAGGGACAGGGCCTACGAGCAGTACTTC
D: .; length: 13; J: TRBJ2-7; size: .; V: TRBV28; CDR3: CASASGGQYEQYF; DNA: TGTGCCAGCGCAAGTGGGGGCCAGTACGAGCAGTACTTC
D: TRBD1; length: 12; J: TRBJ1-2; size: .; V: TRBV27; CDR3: CASRTGPGGYTF; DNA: TGTGCCAGCAGGACAGGGCCTGGAGGCTACACCTTC
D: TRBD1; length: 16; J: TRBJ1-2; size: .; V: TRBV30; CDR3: CAWSDIIQGARYGYTF; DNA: TGTGCCTGGAGTGACATCATACAGGGGGCGCGGTATGGCTACACCTTC
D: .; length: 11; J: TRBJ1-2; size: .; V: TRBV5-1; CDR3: CASSLDSGYTF; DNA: TGCGCCAGCAGCTTGGACAGTGGCTACACCTTC
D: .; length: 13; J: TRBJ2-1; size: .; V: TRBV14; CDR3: CASSQSSLGEQFF; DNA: TGTGCCAGCAGCCAAAGTTCACTCGGTGAGCAGTTCTTC
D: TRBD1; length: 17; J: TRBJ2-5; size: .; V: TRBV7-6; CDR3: CASSLIWDRGLSETQYF; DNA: TGTGCCAGCAGCTTAATTTGGGACAGGGGATTATCGGAGACCCAGTACTTC